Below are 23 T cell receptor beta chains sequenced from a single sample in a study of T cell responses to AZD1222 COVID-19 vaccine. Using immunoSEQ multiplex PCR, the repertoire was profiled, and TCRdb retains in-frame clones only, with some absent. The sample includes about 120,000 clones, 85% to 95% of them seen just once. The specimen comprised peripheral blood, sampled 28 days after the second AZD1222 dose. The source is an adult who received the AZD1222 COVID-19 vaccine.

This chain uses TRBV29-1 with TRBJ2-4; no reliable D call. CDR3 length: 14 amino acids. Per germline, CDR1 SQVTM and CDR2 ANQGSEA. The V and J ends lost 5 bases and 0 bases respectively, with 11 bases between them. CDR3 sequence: CSVRLTLAKNIQYF. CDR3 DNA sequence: TGCAGCGTTCGTCTAACTCTAGCCAAAAACATTCAGTACTTC.

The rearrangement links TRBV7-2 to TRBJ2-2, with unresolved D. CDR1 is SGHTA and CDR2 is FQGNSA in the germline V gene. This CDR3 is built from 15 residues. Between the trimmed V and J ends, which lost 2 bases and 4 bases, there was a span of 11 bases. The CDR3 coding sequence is TGTGCCAGCAGCTTATCGATTGGTATCACCGGGGAGCTGTTTTTT. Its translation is CASSLSIGITGELFF.

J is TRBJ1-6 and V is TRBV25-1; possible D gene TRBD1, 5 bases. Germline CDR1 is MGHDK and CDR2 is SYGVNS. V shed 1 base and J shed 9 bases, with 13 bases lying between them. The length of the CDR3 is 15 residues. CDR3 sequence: CASSEFRAGGSPLHF. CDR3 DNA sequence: TGTGCCAGCAGTGAATTCAGGGCCGGGGGTTCACCCCTCCACTTT.

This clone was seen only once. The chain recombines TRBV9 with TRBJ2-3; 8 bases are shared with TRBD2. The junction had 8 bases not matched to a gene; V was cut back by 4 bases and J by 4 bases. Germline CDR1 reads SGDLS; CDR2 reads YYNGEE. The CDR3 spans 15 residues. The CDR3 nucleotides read TGTGCCAGCAGCCCCAAGCGGGAGAGGGCAGATACGCAGTATTTT. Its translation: CASSPKRERADTQYF.

CDR3 loop: CASSLRHATGELFF. The CDR3 coding sequence is TGTGCCAGCAGTTTAAGGCATGCAACCGGGGAGCTGTTTTTT. V gene TRBV28 combines with J gene TRBJ2-2; D gene unclear. Germline lookup yields CDR1 MDHEN and CDR2 SYDVKM. The CDR3 runs to 14 residues. V was cut by 2 bases and J by 5 bases, with 9 bases left in between.

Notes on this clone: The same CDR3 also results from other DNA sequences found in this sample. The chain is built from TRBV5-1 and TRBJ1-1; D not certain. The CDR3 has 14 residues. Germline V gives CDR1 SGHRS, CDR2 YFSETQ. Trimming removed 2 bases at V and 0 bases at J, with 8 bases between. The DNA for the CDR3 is TGCGCCAGCAGCTTATCAGGCTTGAACACTGAAGCTTTCTTT. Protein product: CASSLSGLNTEAFF.

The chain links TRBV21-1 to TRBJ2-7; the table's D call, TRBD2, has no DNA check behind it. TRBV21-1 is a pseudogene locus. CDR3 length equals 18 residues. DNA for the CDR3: TGTGCCAGCAGCGAATTAGGACTAGCGGGAGTCCTCACCTACGAGCAGTACTTC. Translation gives CASSELGLAGVLTYEQYF.

The chain's CDR3 is CASSLRAAGGETQYF. DNA of the CDR3: TGTGCCAGCAGCTTAAGAGCAGCGGGGGGAGAGACCCAGTACTTC. The rearrangement uses TRBV11-2 and TRBJ2-5; 9 bases are a match to TRBD2. The CDR3 spans 15 residues. Germline CDR1 reads SGHAT; CDR2 reads FQNNGV. Losses at the gene ends were 2 bases for V and 4 bases for J; bases not matched to a gene: 5.

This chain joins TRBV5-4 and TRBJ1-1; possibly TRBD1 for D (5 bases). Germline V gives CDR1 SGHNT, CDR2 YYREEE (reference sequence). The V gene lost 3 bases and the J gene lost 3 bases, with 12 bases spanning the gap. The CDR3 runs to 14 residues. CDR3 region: CASSSGPRDTEAFF. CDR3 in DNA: TGTGCCAGCAGCTCGGGACCAAGAGACACTGAAGCTTTCTTT.

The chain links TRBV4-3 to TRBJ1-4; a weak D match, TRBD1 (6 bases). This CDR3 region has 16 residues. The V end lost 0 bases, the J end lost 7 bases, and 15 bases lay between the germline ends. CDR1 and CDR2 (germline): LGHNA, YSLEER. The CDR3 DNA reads TGCGCCAGCAGCCAAGATTATCCAGGGGATAGTGAAAAACTGTTTTTT. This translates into CASSQDYPGDSEKLFF.

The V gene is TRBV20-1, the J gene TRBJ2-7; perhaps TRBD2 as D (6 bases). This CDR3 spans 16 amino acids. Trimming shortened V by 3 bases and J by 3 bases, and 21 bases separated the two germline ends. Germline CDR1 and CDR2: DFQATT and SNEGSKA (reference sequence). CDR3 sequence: CSASSSLGGFNYEQYF. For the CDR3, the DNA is TGCAGTGCTAGTTCAAGCCTAGGAGGGTTTAACTACGAGCAGTACTTC.

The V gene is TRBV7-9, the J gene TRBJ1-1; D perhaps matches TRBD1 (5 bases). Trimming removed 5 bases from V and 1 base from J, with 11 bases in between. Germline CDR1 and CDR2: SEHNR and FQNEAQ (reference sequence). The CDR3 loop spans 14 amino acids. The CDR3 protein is CASSKGLPNTEAFF. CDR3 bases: TGTGCCAGCAGCAAGGGACTGCCGAACACTGAAGCTTTCTTT.

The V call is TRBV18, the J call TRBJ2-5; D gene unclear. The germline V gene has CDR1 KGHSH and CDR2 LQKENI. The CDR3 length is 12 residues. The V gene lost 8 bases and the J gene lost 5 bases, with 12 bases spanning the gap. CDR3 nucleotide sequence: TGTGCCAGCGCACAGACGGAGGAGACCCAGTACTTC. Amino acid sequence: CASAQTEETQYF. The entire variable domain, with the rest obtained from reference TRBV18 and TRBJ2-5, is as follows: NAGVMQNPRHLVRRRGQEARLRCSPMKGHSHVYWYRQLPEEGLKFMVYLQKENIIDESGMPKERFSAEFPKEGPSILRIQQVVRGDSAAYFCASAQTEETQYFGPGTRLLVL.

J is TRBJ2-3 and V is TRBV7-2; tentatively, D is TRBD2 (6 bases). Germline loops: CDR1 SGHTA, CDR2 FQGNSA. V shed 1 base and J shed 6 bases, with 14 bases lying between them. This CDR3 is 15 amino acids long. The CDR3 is CASSLEGYGGDTQYF. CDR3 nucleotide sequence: TGTGCCAGCAGCTTAGAAGGGTATGGGGGGGATACGCAGTATTTT.

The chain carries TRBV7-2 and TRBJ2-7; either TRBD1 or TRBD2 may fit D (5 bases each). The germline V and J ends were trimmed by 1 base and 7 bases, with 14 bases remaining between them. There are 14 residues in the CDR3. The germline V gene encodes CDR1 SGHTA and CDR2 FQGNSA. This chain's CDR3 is CASSLVRVEGEQYF. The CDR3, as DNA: TGTGCCAGCAGCTTAGTCCGGGTAGAGGGGGAGCAGTACTTC.

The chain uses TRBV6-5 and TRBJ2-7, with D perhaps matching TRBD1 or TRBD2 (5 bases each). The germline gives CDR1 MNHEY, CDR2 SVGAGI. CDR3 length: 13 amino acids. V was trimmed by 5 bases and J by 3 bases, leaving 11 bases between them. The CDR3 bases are TGTGCCAGCAGTCCGGGACCCAACTACGAGCAGTACTTC. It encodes CASSPGPNYEQYF.

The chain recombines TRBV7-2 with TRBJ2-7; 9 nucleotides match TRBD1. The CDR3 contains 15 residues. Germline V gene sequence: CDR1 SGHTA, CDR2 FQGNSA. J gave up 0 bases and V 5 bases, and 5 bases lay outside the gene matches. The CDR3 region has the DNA TGTGCCAGCAGCAACCGGGACAGGGCCTCCTACGAGCAGTACTTC. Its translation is CASSNRDRASYEQYF.

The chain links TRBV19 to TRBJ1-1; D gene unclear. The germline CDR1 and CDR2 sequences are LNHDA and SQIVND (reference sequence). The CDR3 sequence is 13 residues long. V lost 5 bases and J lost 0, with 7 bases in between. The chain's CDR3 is CASSSSLNTEAFF. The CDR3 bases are TGTGCCAGTAGTTCTTCATTGAACACTGAAGCTTTCTTT. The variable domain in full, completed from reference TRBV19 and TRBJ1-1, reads DGGITQSPKYLFRKEGQNVTLSCEQNLNHDAMYWYRQDPGQGLRLIYYSQIVNDFQKGDIAEGYSVSREKKESFPLTVTSAQKNPTAFYLCASSSSLNTEAFFGQGTRLTVV.

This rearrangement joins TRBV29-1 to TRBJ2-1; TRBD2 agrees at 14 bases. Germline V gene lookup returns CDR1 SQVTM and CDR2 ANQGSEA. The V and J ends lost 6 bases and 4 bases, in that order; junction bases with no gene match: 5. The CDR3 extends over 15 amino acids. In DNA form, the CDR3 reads TGCAGCGTGGGGACTAGCGGGAGTTTTTACAATGAGCAGTTCTTC. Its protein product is CSVGTSGSFYNEQFF.

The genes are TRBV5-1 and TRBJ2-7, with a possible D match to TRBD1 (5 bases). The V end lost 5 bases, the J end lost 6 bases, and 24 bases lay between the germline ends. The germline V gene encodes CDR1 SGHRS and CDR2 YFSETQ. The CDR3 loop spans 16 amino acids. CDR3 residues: CASSYGHGQGGGEQYF. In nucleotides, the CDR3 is TGCGCCAGCAGTTATGGGCACGGGCAGGGCGGCGGCGAGCAGTACTTC.

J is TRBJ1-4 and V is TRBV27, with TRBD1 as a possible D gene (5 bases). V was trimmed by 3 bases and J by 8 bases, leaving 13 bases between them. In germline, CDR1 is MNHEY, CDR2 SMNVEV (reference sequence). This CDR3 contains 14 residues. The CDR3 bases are TGTGCCAGCAGTTTGGGGGGAAGGTCGGAAAAACTGTTTTTT. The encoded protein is CASSLGGRSEKLFF.

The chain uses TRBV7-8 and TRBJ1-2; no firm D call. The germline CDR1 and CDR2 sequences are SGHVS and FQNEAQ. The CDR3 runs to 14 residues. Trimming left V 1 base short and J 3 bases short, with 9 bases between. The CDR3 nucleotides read TGTGCCAGCAGCTTAGAGGCTTCCGACTATGGCTACACCTTC. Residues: CASSLEASDYGYTF.

CDR3 in DNA: TGTGCCAGTAGTATCGTGGACGGAGACGTGGAAGCTTTCTTT. This sequence encodes CASSIVDGDVEAFF. V and J are TRBV19 and TRBJ1-1; no firm D call. Germline CDR1 reads LNHDA; CDR2 reads SQIVND (reference sequence). The V end lost 3 bases, the J end lost 8 bases, and 16 bases lay between the germline ends. The CDR3 spans 14 residues.